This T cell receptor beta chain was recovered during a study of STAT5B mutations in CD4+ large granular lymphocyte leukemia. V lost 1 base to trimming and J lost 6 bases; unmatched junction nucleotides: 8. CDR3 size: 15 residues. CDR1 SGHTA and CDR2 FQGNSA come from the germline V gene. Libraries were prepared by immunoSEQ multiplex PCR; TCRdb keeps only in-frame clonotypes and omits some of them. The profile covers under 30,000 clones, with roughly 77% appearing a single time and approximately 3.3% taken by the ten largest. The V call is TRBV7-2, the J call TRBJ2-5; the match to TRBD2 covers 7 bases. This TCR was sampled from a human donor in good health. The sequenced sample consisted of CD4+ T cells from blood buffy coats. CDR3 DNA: TGTGCCAGCAGCTTAGGGGCGGGCGGGGGACAGACCCAGTACTTC. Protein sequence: CASSLGAGGGQTQYF.